This TCR beta chain was identified in a study of CD8 T cells in Susac syndrome. CDR1 is MGHRA, CDR2 YSYEKL, per germline. This CDR3 has 17 amino acids. V lost 1 base to trimming and J lost 5 bases, with 18 bases between them. Random hexamers primed reverse transcription of about 0.45 to 1 ug RNA. TCRdb re-called the immunoSEQ multiplex PCR reads through MiXCR, storing one row per CDR3 protein. There are about 120,000 distinct CDR3 sequences in the sample; 90% to 95% occur only once, and 0.28% lies in the top ten. V gene TRBV4-1 combines with J gene TRBJ2-1; possibly TRBD1 or TRBD2 for D (7 bases each). The receptor's source is a human donor with Susac syndrome. Sequenced material: CD8+ T cells from PBMCs. CDR3 loop: CASSQVQGGGGNNEQFF. CDR3 DNA sequence: TGCGCCAGCAGCCAAGTCCAGGGGGGCGGGGGAAACAATGAGCAGTTCTTC.